This TCR beta chain was found in a study of T cells in Graves' hyperthyroidism and ophthalmopathy. Whole-study results and caveats: Blood also held most thyroid clonotypes expanded beyond 0.001.

There are 13 residues in the CDR3. In germline, CDR1 is MNHNS, CDR2 SASEGT. Trimming cost V 6 bases and J 1 base, with 9 bases left between them. Amplification yielded TCR beta CDR3 regions, with RNA transcripts as the source. In the first-round RT-PCR of the TCR CDR3, the HTBI primer set was used. TCRdb itself ran the multiplex PCR reads through MiXCR, one entry per CDR3 protein. The data contain more than 450,000 distinct CDR3 sequences, around 13% of them singletons. Absent ophthalmopathy progression within 18 months defined stable Graves' hyperthyroidism. Lactation, pregnancy, other autoimmune disease or uncontrolled infection excluded patients. The PBMCs studied were ones that came from roughly 11 ml fresh peripheral blood. This clonotype was observed many times. Its antigen remains unknown.

The chain links TRBV6-1 to TRBJ1-1; D is unresolved. The source is a middle-aged woman with Graves' hyperthyroidism. The source material was blood. The CDR3 region is CASSQTSNTEAFF. For the CDR3, the DNA is TGTGCCAGCAGCCAAACATCGAACACTGAAGCTTTCTTT.